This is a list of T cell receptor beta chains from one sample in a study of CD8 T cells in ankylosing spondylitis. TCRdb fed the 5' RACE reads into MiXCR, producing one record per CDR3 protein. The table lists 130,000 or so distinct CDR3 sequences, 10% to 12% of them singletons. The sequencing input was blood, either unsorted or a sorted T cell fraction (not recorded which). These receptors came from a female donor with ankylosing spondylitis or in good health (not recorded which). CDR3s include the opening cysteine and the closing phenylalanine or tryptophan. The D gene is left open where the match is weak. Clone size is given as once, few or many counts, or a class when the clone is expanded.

CDR3 DNA: TGTGCCAGCAGTGAATGGGCGGGAGAGGCCACAGATACGCAGTATTTT
CDR3 protein: CASSEWAGEATDTQYF
D gene: TRBD2
J gene: TRBJ2-3
V gene: TRBV25-1
clone size: many
CDR3 length: 16

CDR3 DNA: TGTGCCAGCAGTGAAGTCGGGACAGGGGGTATCTACGAGCAGTACTTC
CDR3 protein: CASSEVGTGGIYEQYF
D gene: TRBD1
J gene: TRBJ2-7
V gene: TRBV2
clone size: many
CDR3 length: 16

CDR3 DNA: TGTGCCAGCAGTTTTGCGGGACAGGCTCCATACGAGCAGTACTTC
CDR3 protein: CASSFAGQAPYEQYF
D gene: TRBD1
J gene: TRBJ2-7
V gene: TRBV28
clone size: many
CDR3 length: 15

CDR3 DNA: TGTGCCAGCAGCTCAAGTGGTTATGCCTACAATGAGCAGTTCTTC
CDR3 protein: CASSSSGYAYNEQFF
D gene: .
J gene: TRBJ2-1
V gene: TRBV7-9
clone size: many
CDR3 length: 15

CDR3 DNA: TGTGCCAGCAGTTTAGTCCGATACAATGAGCAGTTCTTC
CDR3 protein: CASSLVRYNEQFF
D gene: .
J gene: TRBJ2-1
V gene: TRBV12-3/TRBV12-4
clone size: many
CDR3 length: 13

CDR3 DNA: TGTGCCAGCAGTCCACTAGTCGGAGGCTCAGATACGCAGTATTTT
CDR3 protein: CASSPLVGGSDTQYF
D gene: .
J gene: TRBJ2-3
V gene: TRBV6-1
clone size: many
CDR3 length: 15

CDR3 DNA: TGCGCCAGCAGCTTGGATGGGAGGGTTAGGTCCTACAATGAGCAGTTCTTC
CDR3 protein: CASSLDGRVRSYNEQFF
D gene: TRBD2
J gene: TRBJ2-1
V gene: TRBV5-1
clone size: many
CDR3 length: 17

CDR3 DNA: TGCGCCAGCAGCTTGGCCCCGGGTAGGGGGAACACTGAAGCTTTCTTT
CDR3 protein: CASSLAPGRGNTEAFF
D gene: .
J gene: TRBJ1-1
V gene: TRBV5-1
clone size: many
CDR3 length: 16

CDR3 DNA: TGCGCCAGCAGCTCCAATGGGTTGAACACTGAAGCTTTCTTT
CDR3 protein: CASSSNGLNTEAFF
D gene: .
J gene: TRBJ1-1
V gene: TRBV5-1
clone size: few
CDR3 length: 14

CDR3 DNA: TGCAGCGTTGGCCAGATGAACACTGAAGCTTTCTTT
CDR3 protein: CSVGQMNTEAFF
D gene: .
J gene: TRBJ1-1
V gene: TRBV29-1
clone size: many
CDR3 length: 12

CDR3 DNA: TGTGCCGCGGCTAGCGGGTGGGAGGTGAAGCAGTTCTTC
CDR3 protein: CAAASGWEVKQFF
D gene: TRBD2
J gene: TRBJ2-1
V gene: TRBV19
clone size: many
CDR3 length: 13

CDR3 DNA: TGTGCCAGCCCCGGACAGGGAAAAGGCAAAAACATTCAGTACTTC
CDR3 protein: CASPGQGKGKNIQYF
D gene: .
J gene: TRBJ2-4
V gene: TRBV21-1
clone size: many
CDR3 length: 15

CDR3 DNA: TGCGCCAGCAGTGAATCCCCCGGGACCCAAGGAGGGCAGTATTTT
CDR3 protein: CASSESPGTQGGQYF
D gene: .
J gene: TRBJ2-3
V gene: TRBV10-1
clone size: few
CDR3 length: 15